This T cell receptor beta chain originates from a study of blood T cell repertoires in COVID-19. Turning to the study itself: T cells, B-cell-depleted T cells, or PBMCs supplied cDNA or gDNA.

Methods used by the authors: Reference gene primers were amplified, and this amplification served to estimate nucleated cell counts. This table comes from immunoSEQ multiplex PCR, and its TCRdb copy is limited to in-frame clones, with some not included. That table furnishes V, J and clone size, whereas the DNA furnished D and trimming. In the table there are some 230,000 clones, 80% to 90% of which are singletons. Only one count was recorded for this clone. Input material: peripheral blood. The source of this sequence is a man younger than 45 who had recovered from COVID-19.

The DNA for the CDR3 is TGTGCCAGCAGCCCGGGACAGGCCAATTCACCCCTCCACTTT. This codes for CASSPGQANSPLHF. The V and J genes are TRBV9 and TRBJ1-6, with 8 bases identical to TRBD1. The CDR3 runs 14 residues. The J segment lost 7 bases and the V segment lost 4 bases, leaving 4 bases of the junction unmatched. Germline lookup yields CDR1 SGDLS and CDR2 YYNGEE.